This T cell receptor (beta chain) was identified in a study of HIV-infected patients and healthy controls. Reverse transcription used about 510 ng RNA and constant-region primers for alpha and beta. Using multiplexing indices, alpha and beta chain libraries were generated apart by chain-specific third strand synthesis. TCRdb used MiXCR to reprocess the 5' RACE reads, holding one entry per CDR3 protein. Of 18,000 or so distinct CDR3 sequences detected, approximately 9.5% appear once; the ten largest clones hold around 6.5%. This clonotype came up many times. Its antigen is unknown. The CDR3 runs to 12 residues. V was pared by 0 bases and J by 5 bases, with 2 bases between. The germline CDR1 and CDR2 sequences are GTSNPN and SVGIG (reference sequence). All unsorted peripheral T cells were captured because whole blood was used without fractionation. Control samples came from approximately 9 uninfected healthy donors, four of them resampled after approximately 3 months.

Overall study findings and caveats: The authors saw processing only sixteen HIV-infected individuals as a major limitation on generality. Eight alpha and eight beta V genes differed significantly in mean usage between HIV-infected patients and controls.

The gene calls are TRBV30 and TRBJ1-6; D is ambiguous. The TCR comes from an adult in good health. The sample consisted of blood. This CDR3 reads CAWSVHNSPLHF. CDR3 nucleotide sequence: TGTGCCTGGAGTGTTCATAATTCACCCCTCCACTTT.